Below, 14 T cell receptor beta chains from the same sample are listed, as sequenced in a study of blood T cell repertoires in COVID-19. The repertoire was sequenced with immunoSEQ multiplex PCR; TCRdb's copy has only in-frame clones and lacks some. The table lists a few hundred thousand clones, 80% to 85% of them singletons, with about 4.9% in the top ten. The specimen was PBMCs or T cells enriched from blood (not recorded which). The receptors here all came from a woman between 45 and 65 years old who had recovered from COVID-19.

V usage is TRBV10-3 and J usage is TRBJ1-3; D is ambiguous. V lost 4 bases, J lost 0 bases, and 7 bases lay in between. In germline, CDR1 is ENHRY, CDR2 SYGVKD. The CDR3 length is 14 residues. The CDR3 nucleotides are TGTGCCATCAGTGGAGCGGTCTCTGGAAACACCATATATTTT. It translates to CAISGAVSGNTIYF.

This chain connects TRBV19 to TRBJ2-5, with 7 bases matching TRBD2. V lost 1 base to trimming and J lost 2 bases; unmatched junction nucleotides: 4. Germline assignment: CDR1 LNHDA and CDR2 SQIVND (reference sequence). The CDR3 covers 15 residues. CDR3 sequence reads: CASSIGGGRQETQYF. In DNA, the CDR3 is TGTGCCAGTAGTATAGGGGGGGGACGACAAGAGACCCAGTACTTC.

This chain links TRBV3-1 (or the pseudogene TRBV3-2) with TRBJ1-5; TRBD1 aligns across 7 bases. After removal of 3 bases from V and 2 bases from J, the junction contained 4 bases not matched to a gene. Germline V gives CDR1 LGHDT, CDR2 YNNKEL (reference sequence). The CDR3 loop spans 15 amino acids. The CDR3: CASSHSGQGNQPQHF. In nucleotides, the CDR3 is TGTGCCAGCAGCCATTCAGGACAGGGCAATCAGCCCCAGCATTTT.

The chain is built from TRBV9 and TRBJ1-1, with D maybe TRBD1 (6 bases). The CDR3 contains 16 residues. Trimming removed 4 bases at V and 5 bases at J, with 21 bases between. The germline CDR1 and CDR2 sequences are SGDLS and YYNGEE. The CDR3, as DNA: TGTGCCAGCAGCTTAACACCGACAGGAGCGGGGACTGAAGCTTTCTTT. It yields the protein CASSLTPTGAGTEAFF. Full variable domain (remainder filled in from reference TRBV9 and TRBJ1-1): DSGVTQTPKHLITATGQRVTLRCSPRSGDLSVYWYQQSLDQGLQFLIQYYNGEERAKGNILERFSAQQFPDLHSELNLSSLELGDSALYFCASSLTPTGAGTEAFFGQGTRLTVV.

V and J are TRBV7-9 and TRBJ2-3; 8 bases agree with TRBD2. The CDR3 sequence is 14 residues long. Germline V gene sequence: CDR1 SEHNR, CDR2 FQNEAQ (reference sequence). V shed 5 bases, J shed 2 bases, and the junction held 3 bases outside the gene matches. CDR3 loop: CASSRAGVTDTQYF. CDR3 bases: TGTGCCAGCAGCCGAGCGGGAGTCACAGATACGCAGTATTTT. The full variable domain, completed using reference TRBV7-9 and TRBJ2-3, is DTGVSQNPRHKITKRGQNVTFRCDPISEHNRLYWYRQTLGQGPEFLTYFQNEAQLEKSRLLSDRFSAERPKGSFSTLEIQRTEQGDSAMYLCASSRAGVTDTQYFGPGTRLTVL.

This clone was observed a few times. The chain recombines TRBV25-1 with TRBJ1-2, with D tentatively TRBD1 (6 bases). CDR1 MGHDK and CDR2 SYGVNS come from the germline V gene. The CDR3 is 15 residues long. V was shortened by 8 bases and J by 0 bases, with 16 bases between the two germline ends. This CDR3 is CASGTGPYPNYGYTF. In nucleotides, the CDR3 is TGTGCCAGCGGAACAGGGCCCTACCCTAACTATGGCTACACCTTC.

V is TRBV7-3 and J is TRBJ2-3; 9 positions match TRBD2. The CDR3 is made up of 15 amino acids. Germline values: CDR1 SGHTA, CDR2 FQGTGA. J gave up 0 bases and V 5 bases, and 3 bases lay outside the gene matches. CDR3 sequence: CASSTTSGSTDTQYF. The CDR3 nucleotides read TGTGCCAGCAGCACCACTAGCGGGAGCACAGATACGCAGTATTTT.

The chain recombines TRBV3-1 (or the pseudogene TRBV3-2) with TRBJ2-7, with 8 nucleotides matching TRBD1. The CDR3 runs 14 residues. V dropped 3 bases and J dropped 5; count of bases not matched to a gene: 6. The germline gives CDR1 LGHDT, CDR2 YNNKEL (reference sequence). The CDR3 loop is CASSQTGVSDEQYF. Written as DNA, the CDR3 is TGTGCCAGCAGCCAGACAGGGGTTAGCGACGAGCAGTACTTC.

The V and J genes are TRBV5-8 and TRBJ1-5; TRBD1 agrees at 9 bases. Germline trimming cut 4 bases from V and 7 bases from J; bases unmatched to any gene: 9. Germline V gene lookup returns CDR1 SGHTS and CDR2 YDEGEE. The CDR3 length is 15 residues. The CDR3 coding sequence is TGTGCCAGCAGCAAGGGACAGGGTGGATCGCAGCCCCAGCATTTT. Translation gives CASSKGQGGSQPQHF.

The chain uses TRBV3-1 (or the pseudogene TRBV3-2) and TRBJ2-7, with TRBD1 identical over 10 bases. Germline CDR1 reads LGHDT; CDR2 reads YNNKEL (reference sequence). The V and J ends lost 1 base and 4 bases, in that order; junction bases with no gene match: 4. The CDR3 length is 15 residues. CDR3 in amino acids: CASSQGGQGTYEQYF. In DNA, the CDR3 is TGTGCCAGCAGCCAAGGGGGACAGGGGACTTACGAGCAGTACTTC.

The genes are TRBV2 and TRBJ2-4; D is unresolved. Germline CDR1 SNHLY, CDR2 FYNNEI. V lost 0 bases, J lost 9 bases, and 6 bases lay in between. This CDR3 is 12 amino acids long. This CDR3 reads CASSEAPGIQYF. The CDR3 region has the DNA TGTGCCAGCAGTGAAGCGCCCGGCATTCAGTACTTC.

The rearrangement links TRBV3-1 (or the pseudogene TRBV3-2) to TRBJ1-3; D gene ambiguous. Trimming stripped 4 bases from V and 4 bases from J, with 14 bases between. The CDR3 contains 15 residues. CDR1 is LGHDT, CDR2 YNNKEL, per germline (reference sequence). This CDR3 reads CASSRQEVIGNTIYF. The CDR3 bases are TGTGCCAGCAGCCGGCAGGAGGTTATCGGAAACACCATATATTTT.

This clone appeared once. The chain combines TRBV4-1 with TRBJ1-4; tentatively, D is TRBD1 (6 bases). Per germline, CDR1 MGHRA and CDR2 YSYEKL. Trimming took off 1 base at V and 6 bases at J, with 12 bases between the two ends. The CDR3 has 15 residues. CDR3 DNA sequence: TGCGCCAGCAGCCAAGTTCGGGACACCTATGAAAAACTGTTTTTT. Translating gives CASSQVRDTYEKLFF.

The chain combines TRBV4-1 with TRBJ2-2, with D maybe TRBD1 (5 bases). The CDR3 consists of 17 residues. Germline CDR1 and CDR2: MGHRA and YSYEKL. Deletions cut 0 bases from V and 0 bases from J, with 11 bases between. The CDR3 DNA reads TGCGCCAGCAGCCAAGATAGTCAGACAGCGAACACCGGGGAGCTGTTTTTT. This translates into CASSQDSQTANTGELFF.